This paragraph reports one T cell receptor (beta chain). Its antigen is currently unknown. These data originate in a study of cytomegalovirus exposure and HLA in healthy donors. Whole-study results and caveats: Published work reported that the classifier diagnosed cytomegalovirus status with high specificity and sensitivity. An analysis that was carried out later associated fewer than 20,000 TCR beta sequences with HLA alleles at 0.05 false discovery rate.

This CDR3 contains 10 residues. V lost 6 bases and J lost 7, with 6 bases in between. Looked up from germline, CDR1 is DFQATT and CDR2 is SNEGSKA (reference sequence). PCR was performed using 60 Vbeta and 13 Jbeta primers. Authors' processing steps: Counted up in a later analysis, unique TCR beta chains came to 65 million to 100 million, with around 10 million shared. Data came from immunoSEQ multiplex PCR; TCRdb stores just in-frame clones and leaves some out. V and J calls and clone size are those listed in that table; D and trimming were worked out from the DNA. Among about 200,000 clones listed, almost 85% were seen once.

Sequencing was performed on PBMCs. This TCR came from a woman in her fifties or sixties in good health and CMV-seronegative. J is TRBJ1-4 and V is TRBV20-1; D gene uncertain. This chain's CDR3 is CSAPSEKLFF. The DNA for the CDR3 is TGCAGTGCCCCCTCTGAAAAACTGTTTTTT.